This note documents a single T cell receptor beta chain sequence. This sample was taken from a study of T cell changes during pregnancy in multiple sclerosis. Per germline, CDR1 SGHTA and CDR2 FQGNSA. The CDR3 totals 17 residues. Losses at the gene ends were 1 base for V and 0 bases for J; bases not matched to a gene: 3. Method: immunoSEQ multiplex PCR; TCRdb's copy keeps in-frame clones and lacks some. The data hold 40,000 to 60,000 clones, with around 90% observed a single time. The chain couples TRBV7-2 to TRBJ2-1, with 10 bases that match TRBD2. The sequence derives from a female donor with multiple sclerosis, enrolled in a pregnancy study. The material was CD8+ T cells from peripheral blood mononuclear cells, obtained after pregnancy. This CDR3 is CASSLDTSGDSYNEQFF. The CDR3 DNA is TGTGCCAGCAGCTTAGACACTAGCGGGGACTCCTACAATGAGCAGTTCTTC. Complete variable domain (other parts from reference TRBV7-2 and TRBJ2-1): GAGVSQSPSNKVTEKGKDVELRCDPISGHTALYWYRQSLGQGLEFLIYFQGNSAPDKSGLPSDRFSAERTGGSVSTLTIQRTQQEDSAVYLCASSLDTSGDSYNEQFFGPGTRLTVL.